This T cell receptor beta chain originates from a study of blood T cells in healthy people across ages. Whole-study findings and limits: Expanded clonotype changes were possibly confounded by unknown donor CMV status. Diversity of TCR beta correlated strongly with naive T cell percentage. The diversity estimates, figures obtained from one million T cells, were considered underestimates.

About this clonotype: Its cognate antigen is unknown.

For the second PCR, which ran for about 6 to 11 cycles, a sample-barcoded 5' primer and a J-beta primer mix were used. Each cDNA was tagged by a template-switch adaptor containing 12 random nucleotides. TCRdb reprocessed the 5' RACE reads via MiXCR and lists one record per CDR3 protein. The profile covers around 870,000 distinct CDR3 sequences, with 25% to 30% appearing a single time and about 18% taken by the ten largest. This CDR3 contains 14 residues. The V gene's germline CDR1 is SQVTM and CDR2 ANQGSEA. The ends lost 6 bases at V and 8 bases at J; junction bases unmatched: 13. The receptor comes from a woman aged 80 or over in good health. The V and J genes are TRBV29-1 and TRBJ2-1, with TRBD2 matching 7 bases. The sample taken for sequencing was blood. The CDR3 region has the DNA TGCAGCGTCCTCAGACTAGCCGTGGGGTATGAGCAGTTCTTC. Its protein product is CSVLRLAVGYEQFF.